This T cell receptor beta chain was observed in a study of cytomegalovirus exposure and HLA in healthy donors. Across the study: The same platform as the 500 to 700 first-cohort repertoires was used for the 100 to 150 validation repertoires, a later analysis reported.

The method was immunoSEQ multiplex PCR; TCRdb's version includes in-frame clones alone and lacks a portion of them. The top ten clones hold 7.2% of a sample with some 170,000 clones, 86% of them seen once. The CDR3 has 13 amino acids. V gave up 0 bases and J gave up 8 bases, with 8 bases separating them. Per germline, CDR1 MRHNA and CDR2 SNTAGT. This TCR was sampled from a man aged 25 to 40 in good health and CMV-seropositive. V gene TRBV6-4 combines with J gene TRBJ2-1; D possibly corresponds to TRBD2 (6 bases). Sample: PBMCs. The CDR3 loop is CASSDSERDEQFF. CDR3 nucleotides: TGTGCCAGCAGTGACTCCGAGCGGGATGAGCAGTTCTTC.